One and the same sample provided the 3 T cell receptor beta chains below, sequenced in a study of response to subunit inactivated influenza vaccine. TCRdb ran MiXCR on the RT-PCR reads and lists one entry per CDR3 protein. The sample consists of 500,000 to 600,000 distinct CDR3 sequences, more than 15% of them appearing once. The sample was CD4+ T cells sorted from PBMCs, taken less than 30 months after vaccination. The origin of the receptors is a man aged 45 to 75 who received an inactivated influenza vaccine.

The chain employs TRBV20-1 and TRBJ2-7, with D possibly matching TRBD1 (6 bases). This CDR3 contains 15 residues. The germline CDR1 and CDR2 sequences are DFQATT and SNEGSKA (reference sequence). With 3 bases removed from V and 1 base from J, the gap between germline ends came to 16 bases. The CDR3 nucleotides read TGCAGTGCTAGTCCCCAGGGGAGAAATTCCTACGAGCAGTACTTC. It translates to CSASPQGRNSYEQYF.

This clonotype occurred a few times. V usage is TRBV5-1 and J usage is TRBJ2-7; D possibly corresponds to TRBD2 (6 bases). V gave up 2 bases and J gave up 3 bases, with 15 bases separating them. The CDR3 runs 15 residues. Germline lookup yields CDR1 SGHRS and CDR2 YFSETQ. CDR3 region: CASSFTGTENYEQYF. In DNA, the CDR3 is TGCGCCAGCAGCTTTACCGGGACTGAAAACTACGAGCAGTACTTC.

CDR3 amino acids: CASSLGPRAGDTQYF. In DNA form, the CDR3 reads TGTGCCAGCAGCTTGGGACCTCGAGCTGGAGATACGCAGTATTTT. This rearrangement joins TRBV9 to TRBJ2-3; D is tentatively TRBD1 or TRBD2 (5 bases each). Germline values: CDR1 SGDLS, CDR2 YYNGEE. The CDR3 is 15 amino acids. Trimming shortened V by 4 bases and J by 5 bases, and 17 bases separated the two germline ends.